The clone carrying this T cell receptor (beta chain) was detected ten times or more. Its specificity is not known. TCRdb reanalysed the RT-PCR reads using MiXCR and keeps one entry per CDR3 protein. This table has about 700,000 distinct CDR3 sequences, roughly 14% appearing once. V was pared by 1 base and J by 6 bases, with 16 bases between. Germline lookup yields CDR1 DFQATT and CDR2 SNEGSKA (reference sequence). CDR3 length: 16 amino acids. The data originate from a study of response to subunit inactivated influenza vaccine. Study results and limitations: T cells newly recruited by each seasonal influenza vaccination are few, the authors suggested.

The chain has TRBV20-1 and TRBJ1-6; possibly TRBD1 for D (5 bases). The specimen comprised PBMCs from blood, sampled 14 to 15 days before vaccination. This TCR was sampled from a man aged 45-60 years who received an inactivated influenza vaccine. The CDR3 is CSARVFAGPSNSPLHF. The CDR3 DNA reads as TGCAGTGCTAGAGTGTTTGCGGGACCGAGTAATTCACCCCTCCACTTT.